These T cell receptor beta chains were read from a single sample in a study of patients and donors after allogeneic stem cell transplantation. TCRdb re-analysed the RT-PCR reads in MiXCR, keeping a single row per CDR3 protein. The sample lists 200,000 to 250,000 distinct CDR3 sequences; 13% to 15% were seen once. Specimen: blood, either unsorted or a sorted T cell fraction (not recorded which). Every receptor here comes from a human donor who was either an allogeneic HSCT recipient or a stem cell or donor lymphocyte infusion donor (not recorded which). It is not recorded whose cells these are; they may come from a transplant donor. CDR3s include the opening cysteine and the closing phenylalanine or tryptophan. D genes are given only for firm matches. Expanded clones are given a class, and other clones once, few, many or no size at all.

D	J	size	V	DNA	CDR3
NA	TRBJ1-6	once	TRBV4-3	TGCGCCAGCAGCCAAGTTGGAGGGTTGGGTAATAATTCACCCCTCCACTTT	CASSQVGGLGNNSPLHF
NA	TRBJ2-1	NA	TRBV30	TGTGCCTGGAGTTCCGTTAAGACAGGTAGGGCTGAGCAGTTCTTC	CAWSSVKTGRAEQFF
NA	TRBJ2-3	many	TRBV9	TGTGCCAGCAGCCCAGGAGGAGTAAGGACAGATACGCAGTATTTT	CASSPGGVRTDTQYF
NA	TRBJ2-5	NA	TRBV18	TGTGCCAGCTCACCAGTGGCAGAGACCCAGTACTTC	CASSPVAETQYF
NA	TRBJ2-7	NA	TRBV6-1	TGTGCCAGCAGTGAGTCGGGGGGCAGGGTCGAGCAGTACTTC	CASSESGGRVEQYF
TRBD2	TRBJ2-7	NA	TRBV12-3/TRBV12-4	TGTGCCAGCAGTTCCGGGACTAGCGGGGGTTTCGAGCAGTACTTC	CASSSGTSGGFEQYF
NA	TRBJ1-5	many	TRBV7-8	TGTGCCAGCAGCTTGTCAGGGAGTAGCAATCAGCCCCAGCATTTT	CASSLSGSSNQPQHF
NA	TRBJ1-1	NA	TRBV5-1	TGCGCCAGCAGCCCCCGGACAGTAAGGATAGCTGAAGCTTTCTTT	CASSPRTVRIAEAFF
NA	TRBJ2-7	NA	TRBV27	TGTGCCACCTTGAGGGCGGGTGAGCAGTACTTC	CATLRAGEQYF
TRBD1	TRBJ1-3	NA	TRBV5-6	TGTGCCAGCAGCTTGGAAGGACCGACGGACAGGGGGGCTGGAAACACCATATATTTT	CASSLEGPTDRGAGNTIYF
NA	TRBJ1-5	few	TRBV7-2	TGTGCCAGCAGCTTAGTGAGGGGAGACGGTCAGCCCCAGCATTTT	CASSLVRGDGQPQHF
NA	TRBJ2-1	few	TRBV20-1	TGCAGTGCTAGAGGGGTAGCGCTCTACAATGAGCAGTTCTTC	CSARGVALYNEQFF
NA	TRBJ2-7	NA	TRBV4-2	TGTGCCAGCAGCCAAGGAGGCCAGGGGCGAACCTACGAGCAGTACTTC	CASSQGGQGRTYEQYF
TRBD1	TRBJ1-1	NA	TRBV9	TGTGCCAGCAGCGTACTTGGACAGGGGAACACTGAAGCTTTCTTT	CASSVLGQGNTEAFF
NA	TRBJ2-3	many	TRBV3-1	TGTGCCAGCAGCCAAGCAGGGATGAACACAGATACGCAGTATTTT	CASSQAGMNTDTQYF
NA	TRBJ2-7	NA	TRBV11-2	TGTGCCAGCAGACTATGGGGACTCGACTACGAGCAGTACTTC	CASRLWGLDYEQYF
NA	TRBJ2-2	few	TRBV30	TGTGCCTGGTCGGGACAGAACACCGGGGAGCTGTTTTTT	CAWSGQNTGELFF
TRBD2	TRBJ2-1	NA	TRBV5-1	TGCGCCAGCAGCCATCGGACTAGCGGCCAAATCAATGAGCAGTTCTTC	CASSHRTSGQINEQFF
NA	TRBJ2-5	many	TRBV6-6	TGTGCCAGCAGCAGAGAGACCCAGTACTTC	CASSRETQYF
TRBD2	TRBJ2-7	many	TRBV4-2	TGTGCCAGCAGCCAAGATGAAGGACTAGCGGGATCCTACGAGCAGTACTTC	CASSQDEGLAGSYEQYF
NA	TRBJ1-1	NA	TRBV6-2/TRBV6-3	TGTGCCAGCAACTCCCTCCGGGACCGGGCTTTCTTT	CASNSLRDRAFF
NA	TRBJ1-1	few	TRBV7-9	TGTGCCAGCAGCTTAAGGGGGGAGGCGACTGAAGCTTTCTTT	CASSLRGEATEAFF
NA	TRBJ2-3	NA	TRBV2	TGTGCCAGCAGTCGGGGGGCCGCCAGAAATACGCAGTATTTT	CASSRGAARNTQYF
NA	TRBJ2-7	many	TRBV29-1	TGCAGCGTTGAAGGAGAGGGGGTGAAATCCTACGAGCAGTACTTC	CSVEGEGVKSYEQYF
NA	TRBJ2-5	NA	TRBV4-3	TGCGCCAGCAGCCAAGATGTGGGGGGCCCAGGTGGAGAGACCCAGTACTTC	CASSQDVGGPGGETQYF
NA	TRBJ1-2	many	TRBV3-1	TGTGCCGCCTATAAAGGCGATTCAGGCCCTCACTATGGCTACACCTTC	CAAYKGDSGPHYGYTF
NA	TRBJ1-2	few	TRBV2	TGTGCCAGCAGCGGGGAGACCTTCTATGGCTACACCTTC	CASSGETFYGYTF
NA	TRBJ2-5	many	TRBV28	TGTGCCAGCAGTTTATTTTCGGGGTTCCGCCAAGAGACCCAGTACTTC	CASSLFSGFRQETQYF
NA	TRBJ2-3	NA	TRBV28	TGTGCCAGCAGAGATGGGGGCCCCTGGTCTAGCACAGATACGCAGTATTTT	CASRDGGPWSSTDTQYF
NA	TRBJ2-5	few	TRBV18	TGTGCCAGCTCACCACTTGGTGCCAGGGAGACCCAGTACTTC	CASSPLGARETQYF
NA	TRBJ2-1	few	TRBV5-4	TGTGCCAGCACCCTCAGCGGAGGGAGCTCCTACAATGAGCAGTTCTTC	CASTLSGGSSYNEQFF
TRBD2	TRBJ2-1	few	TRBV6-5	TGTGCCAGCAGTTACAAGCGGGGGGGGTACAATGAGCAGTTCTTC	CASSYKRGGYNEQFF
NA	TRBJ1-1	few	TRBV7-2	TGTGCCAGCAGCATACTCGGGTGGACTGAAGCTTTCTTT	CASSILGWTEAFF
NA	TRBJ1-1	many	TRBV12-3/TRBV12-4	TGTGCCAGCAGTACGGAGACAGACCAGAACACTGAAGCTTTCTTT	CASSTETDQNTEAFF
TRBD2	TRBJ2-6	few	TRBV11-3	TGTGCCAGCAGCTTATCTGCGGGGGGCGCCCACGTCCTGACTTTC	CASSLSAGGAHVLTF
TRBD2	TRBJ2-4	few	TRBV11-3	TGTGCCAGCACCATTGGGACTAGCGGTACCAAAAACATTCAGTACTTC	CASTIGTSGTKNIQYF
NA	TRBJ2-7	NA	TRBV6-2/TRBV6-3	TGTGCCAGCAGTTACCCACGGGCCGGGCGGGGATACGAGCAGTACTTC	CASSYPRAGRGYEQYF
TRBD1	TRBJ1-5	NA	TRBV30	TGTGCCTGGAGAGGGACAGGGAATCAGCCCCAGCATTTT	CAWRGTGNQPQHF
NA	TRBJ2-1	NA	TRBV6-2/TRBV6-3	TGTGCCAGCAAGACAACTCGGGCGGGGAGAAAGTTCTTC	CASKTTRAGRKFF
NA	TRBJ2-3	NA	TRBV5-4	TGTGCCAGCAGCGCCCGCGGGGCACGTGCAGATACGCAGTATTTT	CASSARGARADTQYF
NA	TRBJ1-2	NA	TRBV24-1	TGTGCCACCAGTGCCCCCGGGGCGCTTGGCTATGGCTACACCTTC	CATSAPGALGYGYTF
NA	TRBJ1-1	many	TRBV29-1	TGCAGCGTCGTGGGGTGGCAGGAAGCTTTCTTT	CSVVGWQEAFF
NA	TRBJ2-5	NA	TRBV11-3	TGTGCCAGCAGCTTAGGGACTATCGGTGAGACCCAGTACTTC	CASSLGTIGETQYF
NA	TRBJ2-3	NA	TRBV6-1	TGTGCCAGCAGCCCGGGGCACCGTCAGCCAGATACGCAGTATTTT	CASSPGHRQPDTQYF
NA	TRBJ2-7	few	TRBV12-3/TRBV12-4	TGTGCCAGCAGTTCCGAGGTGAGGGGCCACGAGCAGTACTTC	CASSSEVRGHEQYF
TRBD2	TRBJ2-3	NA	TRBV7-2	TGTGCCAGCACCCTAGCTAGCGGGGGGGCCAGCACAGATACGCAGTATTTT	CASTLASGGASTDTQYF
NA	TRBJ2-1	many	TRBV7-3	TGTGCCAGCAGCTACCGACTCGACAATGAGCAGTTCTTC	CASSYRLDNEQFF
NA	TRBJ2-1	many	TRBV20-1	TGCAGTGCTAGCCAGAGCAATGAGCAGTTCTTC	CSASQSNEQFF
NA	TRBJ2-5	NA	TRBV7-2	TGTGCCAGCAGCCCACAGATAAAGACCCAGTACTTC	CASSPQIKTQYF
TRBD2	TRBJ2-3	once	TRBV27	TGTGCCAGCAGTTTGACCGGACTAGCGGGATATGCTAGCACAGATACGCAGTATTTT	CASSLTGLAGYASTDTQYF
NA	TRBJ2-5	few	TRBV5-1	TGCGCCAGCAGCTTGGGATGGGGAGAGACCCAGTACTTC	CASSLGWGETQYF
NA	TRBJ2-3	NA	TRBV14	TGTGCCAGCAGCCAAGACGGGTTTGAAGGGGATACGCAGTATTTT	CASSQDGFEGDTQYF
NA	TRBJ2-1	NA	TRBV18	TGTGCCAGCTCTGCGGACAGATCGTACAATGAGCAGTTCTTC	CASSADRSYNEQFF
TRBD1	TRBJ2-4	few	TRBV20-1	TGCAGTACCGGGACAGGGTGGAACATTCAGTACTTC	CSTGTGWNIQYF
TRBD1	TRBJ2-2	few	TRBV20-1	TGCAGTGCCGCAGGGACAGGGGGTCGCACCGGGGAGCTGTTTTTT	CSAAGTGGRTGELFF